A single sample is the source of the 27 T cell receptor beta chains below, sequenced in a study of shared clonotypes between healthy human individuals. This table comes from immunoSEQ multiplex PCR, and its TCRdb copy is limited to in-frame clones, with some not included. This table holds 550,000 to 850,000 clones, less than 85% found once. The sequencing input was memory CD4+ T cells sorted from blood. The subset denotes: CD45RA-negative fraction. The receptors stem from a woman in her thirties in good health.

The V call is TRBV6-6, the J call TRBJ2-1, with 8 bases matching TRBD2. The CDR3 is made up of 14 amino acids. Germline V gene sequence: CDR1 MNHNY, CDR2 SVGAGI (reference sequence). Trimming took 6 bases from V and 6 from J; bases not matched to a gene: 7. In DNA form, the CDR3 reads TGTGCCAGCAGACGCCCCGGGACTAGCAATGAGCAGTTCTTC. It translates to CASRRPGTSNEQFF.

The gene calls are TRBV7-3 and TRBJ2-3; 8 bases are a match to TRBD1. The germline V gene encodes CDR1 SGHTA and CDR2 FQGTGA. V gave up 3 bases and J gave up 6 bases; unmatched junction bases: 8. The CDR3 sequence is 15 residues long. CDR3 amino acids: CASSLGQGAADTQYF. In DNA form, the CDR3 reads TGTGCCAGCAGCTTGGGGCAGGGGGCTGCGGATACGCAGTATTTT.

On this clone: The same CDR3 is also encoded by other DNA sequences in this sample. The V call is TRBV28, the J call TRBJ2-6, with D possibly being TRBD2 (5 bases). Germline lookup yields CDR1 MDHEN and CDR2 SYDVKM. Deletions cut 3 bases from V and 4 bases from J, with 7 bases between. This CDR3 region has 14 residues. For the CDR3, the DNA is TGTGCCAGCAGTTTCACGGGGGGGGCCAACGTCCTGACTTTC. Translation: CASSFTGGANVLTF. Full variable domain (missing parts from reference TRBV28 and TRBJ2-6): DVKVTQSSRYLVKRTGEKVFLECVQDMDHENMFWYRQDPGLGLRLIYFSYDVKMKEKGDIPEGYSVSREKKERFSLILESASTNQTSMYLCASSFTGGANVLTFGAGSRLTVL.

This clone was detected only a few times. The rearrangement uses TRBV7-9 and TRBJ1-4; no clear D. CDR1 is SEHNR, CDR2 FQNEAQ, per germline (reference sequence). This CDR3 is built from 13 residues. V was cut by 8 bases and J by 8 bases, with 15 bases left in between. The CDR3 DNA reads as TGTGCCAGCGGAAGTCTTTCGCGGGAAAAACTGTTTTTT. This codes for CASGSLSREKLFF.

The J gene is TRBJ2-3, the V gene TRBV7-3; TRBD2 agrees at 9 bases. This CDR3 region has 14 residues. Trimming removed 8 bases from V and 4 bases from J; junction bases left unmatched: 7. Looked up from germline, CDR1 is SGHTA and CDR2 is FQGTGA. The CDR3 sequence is CASGTGLASDTQYF. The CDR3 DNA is TGTGCCAGCGGCACGGGACTAGCTTCAGATACGCAGTATTTT.

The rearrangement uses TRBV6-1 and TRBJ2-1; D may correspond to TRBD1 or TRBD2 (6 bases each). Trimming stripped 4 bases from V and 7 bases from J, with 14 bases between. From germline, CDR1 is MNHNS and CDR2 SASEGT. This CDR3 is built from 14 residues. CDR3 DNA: TGTGCCAGCAGTGTTTTTGGGGGGCGAAATGAGCAGTTCTTC. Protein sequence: CASSVFGGRNEQFF.

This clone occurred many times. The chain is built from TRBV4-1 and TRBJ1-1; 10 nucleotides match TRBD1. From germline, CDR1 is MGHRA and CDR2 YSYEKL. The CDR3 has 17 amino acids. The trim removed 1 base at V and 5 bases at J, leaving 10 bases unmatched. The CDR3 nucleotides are TGCGCCAGCAGCCAAGTAAGACAGGGGGCGAAATCAACTGAAGCTTTCTTT. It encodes CASSQVRQGAKSTEAFF.

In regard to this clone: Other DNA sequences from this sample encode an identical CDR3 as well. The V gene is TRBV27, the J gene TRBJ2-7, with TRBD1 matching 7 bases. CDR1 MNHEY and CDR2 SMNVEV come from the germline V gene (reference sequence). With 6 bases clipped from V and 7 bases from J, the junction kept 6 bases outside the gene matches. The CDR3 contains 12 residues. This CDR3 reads CASRNRGYEQYF. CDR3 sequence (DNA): TGTGCCAGCAGAAACAGGGGATATGAGCAGTACTTC.

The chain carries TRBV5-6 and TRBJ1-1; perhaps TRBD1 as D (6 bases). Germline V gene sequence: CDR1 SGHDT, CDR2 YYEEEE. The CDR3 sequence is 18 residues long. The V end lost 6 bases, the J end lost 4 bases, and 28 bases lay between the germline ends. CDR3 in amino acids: CASNLLGGRSGQGTEAFF. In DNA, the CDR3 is TGTGCCAGCAACCTACTCGGGGGGCGATCGGGGCAGGGCACTGAAGCTTTCTTT.

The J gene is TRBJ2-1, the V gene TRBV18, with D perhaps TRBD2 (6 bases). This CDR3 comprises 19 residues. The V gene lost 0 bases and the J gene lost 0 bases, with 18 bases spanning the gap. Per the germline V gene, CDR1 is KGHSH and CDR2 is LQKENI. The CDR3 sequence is CASSPPMAGTTNSYNEQFF. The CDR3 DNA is TGTGCCAGCTCACCACCGATGGCGGGAACTACCAACTCCTACAATGAGCAGTTCTTC.

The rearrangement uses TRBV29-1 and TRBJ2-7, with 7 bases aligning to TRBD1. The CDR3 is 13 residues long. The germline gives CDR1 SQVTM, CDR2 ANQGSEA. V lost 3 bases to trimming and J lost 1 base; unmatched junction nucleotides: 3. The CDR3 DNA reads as TGCAGCGTTGAGGGGGACAGATCCTACGAGCAGTACTTC. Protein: CSVEGDRSYEQYF.

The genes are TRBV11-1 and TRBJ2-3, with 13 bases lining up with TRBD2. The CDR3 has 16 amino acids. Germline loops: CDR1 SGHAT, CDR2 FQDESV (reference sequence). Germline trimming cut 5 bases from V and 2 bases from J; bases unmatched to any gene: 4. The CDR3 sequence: CASSRTSGSSTDTQYF. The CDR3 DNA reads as TGTGCCAGCAGCCGGACTAGCGGGAGTTCCACAGATACGCAGTATTTT.

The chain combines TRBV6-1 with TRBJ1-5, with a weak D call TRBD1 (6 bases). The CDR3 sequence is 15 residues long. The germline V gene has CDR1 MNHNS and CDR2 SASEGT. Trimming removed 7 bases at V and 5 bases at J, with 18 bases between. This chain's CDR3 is CASNVGTGPHQPQHF. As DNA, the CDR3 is TGTGCCAGCAATGTTGGAACAGGGCCGCATCAGCCCCAGCATTTT.

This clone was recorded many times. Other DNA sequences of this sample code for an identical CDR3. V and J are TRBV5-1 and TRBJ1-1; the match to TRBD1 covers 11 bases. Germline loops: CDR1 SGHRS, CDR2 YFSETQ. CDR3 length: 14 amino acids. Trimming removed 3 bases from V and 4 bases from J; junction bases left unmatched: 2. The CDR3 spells CASSSGTGGTEAFF. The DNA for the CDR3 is TGCGCCAGCAGCTCCGGGACAGGGGGCACTGAAGCTTTCTTT.

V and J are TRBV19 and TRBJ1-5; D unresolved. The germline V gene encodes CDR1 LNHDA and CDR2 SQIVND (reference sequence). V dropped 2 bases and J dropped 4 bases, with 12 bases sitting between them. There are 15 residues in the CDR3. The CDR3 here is CASSIFYGGNQPQHF. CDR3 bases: TGTGCCAGTAGTATATTCTACGGAGGTAATCAGCCCCAGCATTTT. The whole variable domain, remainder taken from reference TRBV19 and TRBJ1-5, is DGGITQSPKYLFRKEGQNVTLSCEQNLNHDAMYWYRQDPGQGLRLIYYSQIVNDFQKGDIAEGYSVSREKKESFPLTVTSAQKNPTAFYLCASSIFYGGNQPQHFGDGTRLSIL.

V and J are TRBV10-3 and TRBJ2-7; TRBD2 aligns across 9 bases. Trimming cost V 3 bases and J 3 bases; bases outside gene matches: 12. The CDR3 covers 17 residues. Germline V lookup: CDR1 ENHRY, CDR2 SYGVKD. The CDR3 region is CAISDPGQRGDYYEQYF. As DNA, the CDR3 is TGTGCCATCAGTGACCCCGGCCAGCGGGGGGACTACTACGAGCAGTACTTC.

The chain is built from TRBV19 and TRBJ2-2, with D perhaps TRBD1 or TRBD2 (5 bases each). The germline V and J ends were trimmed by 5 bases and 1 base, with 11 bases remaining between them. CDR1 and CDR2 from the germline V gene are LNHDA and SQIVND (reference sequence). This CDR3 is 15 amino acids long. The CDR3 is CASSGGSVNTGELFF. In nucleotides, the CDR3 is TGTGCCAGTAGTGGGGGAAGCGTGAACACCGGGGAGCTGTTTTTT.

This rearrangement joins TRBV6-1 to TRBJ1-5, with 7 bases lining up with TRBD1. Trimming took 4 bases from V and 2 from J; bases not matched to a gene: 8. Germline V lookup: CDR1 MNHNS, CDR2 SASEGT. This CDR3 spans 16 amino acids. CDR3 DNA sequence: TGTGCCAGCAGTGTCTTACAGGGGAAACGCAATCAGCCCCAGCATTTT. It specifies CASSVLQGKRNQPQHF.

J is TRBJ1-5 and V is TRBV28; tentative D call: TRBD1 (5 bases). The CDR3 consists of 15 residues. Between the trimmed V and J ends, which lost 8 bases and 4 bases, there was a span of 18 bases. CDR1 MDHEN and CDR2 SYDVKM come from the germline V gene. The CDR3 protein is CASQTPGTGNQPQHF. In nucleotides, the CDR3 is TGTGCCAGCCAAACCCCTGGGACTGGTAATCAGCCCCAGCATTTT. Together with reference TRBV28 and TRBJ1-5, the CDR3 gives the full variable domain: DVKVTQSSRYLVKRTGEKVFLECVQDMDHENMFWYRQDPGLGLRLIYFSYDVKMKEKGDIPEGYSVSREKKERFSLILESASTNQTSMYLCASQTPGTGNQPQHFGDGTRLSIL.

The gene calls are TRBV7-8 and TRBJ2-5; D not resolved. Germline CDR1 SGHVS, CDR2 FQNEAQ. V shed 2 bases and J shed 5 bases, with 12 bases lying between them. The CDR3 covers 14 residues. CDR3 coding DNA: TGTGCCAGCAGCTTATCCTTGTCCTCGGAGACCCAGTACTTC. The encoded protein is CASSLSLSSETQYF.

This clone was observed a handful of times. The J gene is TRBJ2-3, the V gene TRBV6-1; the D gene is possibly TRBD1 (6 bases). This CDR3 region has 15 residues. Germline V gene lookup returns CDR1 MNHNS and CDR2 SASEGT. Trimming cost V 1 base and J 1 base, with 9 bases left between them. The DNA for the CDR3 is TGTGCCAGCAGTGAAGAAGCAGGGGGCACAGATACGCAGTATTTT. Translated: CASSEEAGGTDTQYF.

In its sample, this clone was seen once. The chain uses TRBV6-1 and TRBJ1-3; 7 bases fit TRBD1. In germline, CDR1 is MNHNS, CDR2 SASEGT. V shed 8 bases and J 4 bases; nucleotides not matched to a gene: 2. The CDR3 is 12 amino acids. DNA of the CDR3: TGTGCCAGCTGGACAGGAGGAAACACCATATATTTT. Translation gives CASWTGGNTIYF.

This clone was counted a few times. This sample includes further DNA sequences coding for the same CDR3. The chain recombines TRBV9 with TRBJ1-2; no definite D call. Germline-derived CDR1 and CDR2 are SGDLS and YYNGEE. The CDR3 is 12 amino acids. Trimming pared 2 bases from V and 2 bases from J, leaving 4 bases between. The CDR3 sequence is CASSVDNYGYTF. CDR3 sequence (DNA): TGTGCCAGCAGCGTCGACAACTATGGCTACACCTTC. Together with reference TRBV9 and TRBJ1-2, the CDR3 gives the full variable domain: DSGVTQTPKHLITATGQRVTLRCSPRSGDLSVYWYQQSLDQGLQFLIQYYNGEERAKGNILERFSAQQFPDLHSELNLSSLELGDSALYFCASSVDNYGYTFGSGTRLTVV.

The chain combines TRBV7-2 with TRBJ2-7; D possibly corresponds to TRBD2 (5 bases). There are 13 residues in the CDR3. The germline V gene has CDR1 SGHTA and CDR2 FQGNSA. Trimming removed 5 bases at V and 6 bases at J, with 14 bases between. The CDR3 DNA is TGTGCCAGCAGCGTACTAGGAGTCCGCGAGCAGTACTTC. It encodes CASSVLGVREQYF. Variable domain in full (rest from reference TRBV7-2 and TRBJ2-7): GAGVSQSPSNKVTEKGKDVELRCDPISGHTALYWYRQSLGQGLEFLIYFQGNSAPDKSGLPSDRFSAERTGGSVSTLTIQRTQQEDSAVYLCASSVLGVREQYFGPGTRLTVT.

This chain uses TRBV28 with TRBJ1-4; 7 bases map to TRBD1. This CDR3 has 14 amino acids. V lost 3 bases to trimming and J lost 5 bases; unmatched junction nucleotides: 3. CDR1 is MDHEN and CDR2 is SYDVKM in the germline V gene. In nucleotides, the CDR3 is TGTGCCAGCAGTTTTGGGGACAGAAATGAAAAACTGTTTTTT. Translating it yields CASSFGDRNEKLFF.

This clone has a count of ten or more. This chain's CDR3 is CASSLEEPQHF. The CDR3 nucleotides read TGTGCCAGCAGCTTGGAAGAGCCCCAGCATTTT. The chain couples TRBV5-7 to TRBJ1-5; D unresolved. TRBV5-7 is an open reading frame whose function is uncertain. Trimming pared 0 bases from V and 8 bases from J, leaving 3 bases between. The CDR3 sequence is 11 residues long.

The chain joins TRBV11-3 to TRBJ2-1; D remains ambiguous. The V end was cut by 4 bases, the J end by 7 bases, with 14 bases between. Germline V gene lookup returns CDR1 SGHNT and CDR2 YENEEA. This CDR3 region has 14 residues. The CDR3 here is CASSSGRWGNEQFF. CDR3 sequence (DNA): TGTGCCAGCAGCTCAGGTAGATGGGGAAATGAGCAGTTCTTC.